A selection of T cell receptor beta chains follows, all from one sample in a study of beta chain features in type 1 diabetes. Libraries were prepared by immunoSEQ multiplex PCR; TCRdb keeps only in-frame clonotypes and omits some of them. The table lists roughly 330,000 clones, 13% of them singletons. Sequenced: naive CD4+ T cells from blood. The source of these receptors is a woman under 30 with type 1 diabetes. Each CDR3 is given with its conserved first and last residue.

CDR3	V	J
CSVDKEGRTYEQYF	TRBV29-1	TRBJ2-7
CASSLPSGKVDTQYF	TRBV5-1	TRBJ2-3
CASPRGRLAKPQHF	TRBV2	TRBJ1-5
CSSERGQDYGYTF	TRBV29-1	TRBJ1-2
CSVSGTGGADTQYF	TRBV29-1	TRBJ2-3
CASSWAGVSYNEQFF	TRBV10-1	TRBJ2-1
CASRGWGSQSTDTQYF	TRBV5-1	TRBJ2-3
CASSFEGGDYGYTF	TRBV7-9	TRBJ1-2
CASSLGTGPYEQYF	TRBV7-8	TRBJ2-7
CASSATRGTSSYNEQFF	TRBV9	TRBJ2-1
CATSRWFSGLGGSETQYF	TRBV15	TRBJ2-5
CASSIAGSSYNEQFF	TRBV9	TRBJ2-1
CASSLGVGHNEQFF	TRBV11-3	TRBJ2-1
CAWSGAEGETQYF	TRBV30	TRBJ2-5
CASSQGNNEKLFF	TRBV18	TRBJ1-4
CASSLGQGSTDTQYF	TRBV7-2	TRBJ2-3
CANRDTAKNIQYF	TRBV28	TRBJ2-4
CASSPPGQGPEQYF	TRBV18	TRBJ2-7
CASKRAQGTEAFF	TRBV25-1	TRBJ1-1
CAWTSGGEAFF	TRBV30	TRBJ1-1
CASSPGQGWSGANVLTF	TRBV18	TRBJ2-6
CASSHSQSNYGYTF	TRBV7-9	TRBJ1-2
CASSLGTYNEQFF	TRBV11-2	TRBJ2-1
CASSPTTSGSYEQYF	TRBV18	TRBJ2-7
CASSLHSGNEQFF	TRBV4-3	TRBJ2-1
CASSLGLAGGSTDTQYF	TRBV11-2	TRBJ2-3
CASSVGVRGRVNTEAFF	TRBV9	TRBJ1-1
CASSQGLARDTQYF	TRBV4-2	TRBJ2-3
CASSLPPIRDTQYF	TRBV28	TRBJ2-3
CASSLGLAGGPSYNEQFF	TRBV7-9	TRBJ2-1
CASSIAGVQADTQYF	TRBV19	TRBJ2-3
CASSVAPRGHRGGELFF	TRBV9	TRBJ2-2
CASSQSREGPRPDTQYF	TRBV23-1	TRBJ2-3
CASSSQGAHWETQYF	TRBV5-6	TRBJ2-5
CASSIDLVGELFF	TRBV27	TRBJ2-2
CASSPGLEGDTQYF	TRBV27	TRBJ2-3
CASSQNLAASTDTQYF	TRBV5-4	TRBJ2-3
CASSPPSRETQYF	TRBV18	TRBJ2-5
CSVARRLAPGEQFF	TRBV29-1	TRBJ2-1
CATNPLAGVEQYF	TRBV10-3	TRBJ2-7
CASSFSYGGAETYNEQFF	TRBV7-2	TRBJ2-1